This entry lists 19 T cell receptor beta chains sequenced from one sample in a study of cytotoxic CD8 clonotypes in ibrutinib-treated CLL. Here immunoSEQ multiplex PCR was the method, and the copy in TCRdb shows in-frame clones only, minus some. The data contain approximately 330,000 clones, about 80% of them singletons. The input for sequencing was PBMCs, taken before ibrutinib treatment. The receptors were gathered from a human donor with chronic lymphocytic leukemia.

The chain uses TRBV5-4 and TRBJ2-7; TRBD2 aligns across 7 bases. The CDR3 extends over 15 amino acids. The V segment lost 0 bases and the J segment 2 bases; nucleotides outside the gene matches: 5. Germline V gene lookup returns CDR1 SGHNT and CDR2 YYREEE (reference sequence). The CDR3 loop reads CASSLVASGPYEQYF. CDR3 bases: TGTGCCAGCAGCTTGGTGGCTAGCGGACCCTACGAGCAGTACTTC.

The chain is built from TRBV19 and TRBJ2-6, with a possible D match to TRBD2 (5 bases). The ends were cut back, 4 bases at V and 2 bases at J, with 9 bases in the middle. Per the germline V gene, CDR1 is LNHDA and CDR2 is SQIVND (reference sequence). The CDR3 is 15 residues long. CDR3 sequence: CASSTSGAGANVLTF. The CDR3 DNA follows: TGTGCCAGTAGTACATCCGGGGCTGGGGCCAACGTCCTGACTTTC. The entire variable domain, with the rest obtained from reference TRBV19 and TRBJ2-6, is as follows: DGGITQSPKYLFRKEGQNVTLSCEQNLNHDAMYWYRQDPGQGLRLIYYSQIVNDFQKGDIAEGYSVSREKKESFPLTVTSAQKNPTAFYLCASSTSGAGANVLTFGAGSRLTVL.

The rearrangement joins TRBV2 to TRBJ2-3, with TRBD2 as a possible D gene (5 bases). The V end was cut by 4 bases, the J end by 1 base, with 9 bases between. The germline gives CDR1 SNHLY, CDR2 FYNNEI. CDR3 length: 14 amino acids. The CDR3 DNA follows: TGTGCCAGCAGTGTGGTTAGCGGCACAGATACGCAGTATTTT. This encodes CASSVVSGTDTQYF.

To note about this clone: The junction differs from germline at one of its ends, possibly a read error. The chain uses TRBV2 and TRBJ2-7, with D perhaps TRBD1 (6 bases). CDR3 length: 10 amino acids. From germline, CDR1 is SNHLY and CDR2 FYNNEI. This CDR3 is CASSRDIGDF. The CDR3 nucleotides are TGTGCCAGCAGCCGGGACATAGGGGACTTC. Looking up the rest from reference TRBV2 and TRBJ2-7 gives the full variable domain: EPEVTQTPSHQVTQMGQEVILRCVPISNHLYFYWYRQILGQKVEFLVSFYNNEISEKSEIFDDQFSVERPDGSNFTLKIRSTKLEDSAMYFCASSRDIGDFGPGTRLTVT.

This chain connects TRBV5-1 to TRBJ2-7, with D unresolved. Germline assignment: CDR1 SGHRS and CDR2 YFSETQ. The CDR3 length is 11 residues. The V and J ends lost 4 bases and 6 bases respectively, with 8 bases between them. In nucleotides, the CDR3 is TGCGCCAGCAGCCAAGGGCCCGAGCAGTACTTC. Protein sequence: CASSQGPEQYF.

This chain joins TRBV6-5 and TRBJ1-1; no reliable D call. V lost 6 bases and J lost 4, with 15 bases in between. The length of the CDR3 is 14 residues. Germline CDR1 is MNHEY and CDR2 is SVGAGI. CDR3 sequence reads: CASSPGGRVTEAFF. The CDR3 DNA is TGTGCCAGCAGCCCTGGCGGGCGGGTCACTGAAGCTTTCTTT.

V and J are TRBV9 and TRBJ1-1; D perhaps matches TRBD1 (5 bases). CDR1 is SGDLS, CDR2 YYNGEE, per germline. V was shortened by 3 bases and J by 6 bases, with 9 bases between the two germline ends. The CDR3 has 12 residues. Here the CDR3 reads CASSARGSEAFF. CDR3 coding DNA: TGTGCCAGCAGCGCCCGGGGCTCTGAAGCTTTCTTT. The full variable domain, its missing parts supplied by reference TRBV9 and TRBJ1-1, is DSGVTQTPKHLITATGQRVTLRCSPRSGDLSVYWYQQSLDQGLQFLIQYYNGEERAKGNILERFSAQQFPDLHSELNLSSLELGDSALYFCASSARGSEAFFGQGTRLTVV.

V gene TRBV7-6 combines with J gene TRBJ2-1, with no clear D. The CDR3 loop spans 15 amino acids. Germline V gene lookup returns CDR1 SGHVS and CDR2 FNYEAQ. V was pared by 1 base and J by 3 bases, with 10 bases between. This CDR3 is CASSLGINNYNEQFF. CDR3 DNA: TGTGCCAGCAGCTTAGGGATAAACAACTACAATGAGCAGTTCTTC.

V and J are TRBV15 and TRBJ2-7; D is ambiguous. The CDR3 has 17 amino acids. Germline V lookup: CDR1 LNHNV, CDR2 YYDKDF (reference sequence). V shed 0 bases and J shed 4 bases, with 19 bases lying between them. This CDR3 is CATSRDRAAGFLYEQYF. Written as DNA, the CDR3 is TGTGCCACCAGCAGAGATCGGGCGGCAGGATTCCTTTACGAGCAGTACTTC.

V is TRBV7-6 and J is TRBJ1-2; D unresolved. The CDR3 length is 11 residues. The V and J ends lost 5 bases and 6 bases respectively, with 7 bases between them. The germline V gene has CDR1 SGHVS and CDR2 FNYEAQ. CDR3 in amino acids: CASSAGNGYTF. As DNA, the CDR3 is TGTGCCAGCAGCGCAGGAAATGGCTACACCTTC. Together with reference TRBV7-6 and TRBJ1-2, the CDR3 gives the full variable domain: GAGVSQSPRYKVTKRGQDVALRCDPISGHVSLYWYRQALGQGPEFLTYFNYEAQQDKSGLPNDRFSAERPEGSISTLTIQRTEQRDSAMYRCASSAGNGYTFGSGTRLTVV.

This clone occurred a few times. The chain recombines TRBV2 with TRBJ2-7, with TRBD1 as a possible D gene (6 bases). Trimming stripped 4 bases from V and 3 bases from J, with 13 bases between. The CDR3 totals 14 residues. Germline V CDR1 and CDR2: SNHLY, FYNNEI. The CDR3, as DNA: TGTGCCAGCAGTGTATCCAGGGGCAACTACGAGCAGTACTTC. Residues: CASSVSRGNYEQYF.

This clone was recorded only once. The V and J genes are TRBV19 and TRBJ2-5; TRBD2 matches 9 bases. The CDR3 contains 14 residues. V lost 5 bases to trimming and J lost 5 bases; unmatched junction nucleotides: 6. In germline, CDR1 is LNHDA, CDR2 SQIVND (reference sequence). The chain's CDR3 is CASSLGLAWETQYF. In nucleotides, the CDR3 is TGTGCCAGTAGTCTAGGACTAGCGTGGGAGACCCAGTACTTC. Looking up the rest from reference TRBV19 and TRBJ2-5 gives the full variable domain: DGGITQSPKYLFRKEGQNVTLSCEQNLNHDAMYWYRQDPGQGLRLIYYSQIVNDFQKGDIAEGYSVSREKKESFPLTVTSAQKNPTAFYLCASSLGLAWETQYFGPGTRLLVL.

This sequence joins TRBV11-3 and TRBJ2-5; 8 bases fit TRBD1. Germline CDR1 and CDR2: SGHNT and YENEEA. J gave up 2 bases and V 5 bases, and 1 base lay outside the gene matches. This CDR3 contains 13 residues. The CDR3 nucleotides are TGTGCCAGCAGCCGGACAGGGCAAGAGACCCAGTACTTC. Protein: CASSRTGQETQYF.

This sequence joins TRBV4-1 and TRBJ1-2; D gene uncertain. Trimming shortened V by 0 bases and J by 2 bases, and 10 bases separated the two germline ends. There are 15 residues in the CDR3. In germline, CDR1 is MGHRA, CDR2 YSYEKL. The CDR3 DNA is TGCGCCAGCAGCCAAGACCCGGAGACCAACTATGGCTACACCTTC. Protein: CASSQDPETNYGYTF.

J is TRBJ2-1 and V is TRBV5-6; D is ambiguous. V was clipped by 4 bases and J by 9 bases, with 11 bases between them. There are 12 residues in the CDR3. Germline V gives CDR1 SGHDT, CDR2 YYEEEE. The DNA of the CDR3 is TGTGCCAGCAGCCTAGTTTCTCCTGAGCAGTTCTTC. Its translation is CASSLVSPEQFF.

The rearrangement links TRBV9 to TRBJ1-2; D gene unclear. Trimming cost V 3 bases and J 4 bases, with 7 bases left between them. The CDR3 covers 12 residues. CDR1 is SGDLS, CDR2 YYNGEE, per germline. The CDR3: CASSDLPYGYTF. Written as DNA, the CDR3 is TGTGCCAGCAGCGATCTTCCCTATGGCTACACCTTC.

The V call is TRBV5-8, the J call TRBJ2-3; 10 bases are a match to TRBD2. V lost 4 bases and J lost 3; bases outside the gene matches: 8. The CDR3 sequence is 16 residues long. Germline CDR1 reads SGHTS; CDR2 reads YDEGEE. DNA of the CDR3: TGTGCCAGCAGCCCGAGACTAGCGGGCCCAACAGATACGCAGTATTTT. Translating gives CASSPRLAGPTDTQYF.

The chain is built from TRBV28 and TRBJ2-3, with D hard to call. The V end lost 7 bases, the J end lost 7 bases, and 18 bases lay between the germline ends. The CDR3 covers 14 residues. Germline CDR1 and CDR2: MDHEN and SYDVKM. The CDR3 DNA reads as TGTGCCAGCAACTCGGAGACAACTCCCAATACGCAGTATTTT. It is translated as CASNSETTPNTQYF.

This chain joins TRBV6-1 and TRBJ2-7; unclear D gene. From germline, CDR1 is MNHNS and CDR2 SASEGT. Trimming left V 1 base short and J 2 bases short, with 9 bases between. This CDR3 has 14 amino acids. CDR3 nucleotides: TGTGCCAGCAGTGAAGTAGAAAGCACCTACGAGCAGTACTTC. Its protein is CASSEVESTYEQYF.